A single sample is the source of the 27 T cell receptor beta chains below, sequenced in a study of shared clonotypes between healthy human individuals. This table comes from immunoSEQ multiplex PCR, and its TCRdb copy is limited to in-frame clones, with some not included. The table has some 2,100,000 clones, approximately 94% seen once. Sequencing was done on a sample of naive CD4+ T cells sorted from blood. As for subset: CD45RA+ positively selected. Receptor source: a man aged 18-30 years in good health.

A note on this clone: Other DNA sequences of this sample code for an identical CDR3. CDR3 in amino acids: CASSTGTSGYNEQFF. Written as DNA, the CDR3 is TGTGCCAGCAGCACCGGGACTAGCGGGTACAATGAGCAGTTCTTC. The chain recombines TRBV7-2 with TRBJ2-1; 12 nucleotides align to TRBD2. CDR1 SGHTA and CDR2 FQGNSA come from the germline V gene. The CDR3 is 15 amino acids. Trimming cost V 5 bases and J 4 bases; bases outside gene matches: 3. The complete variable domain, with remaining parts taken from reference TRBV7-2 and TRBJ2-1, reads GAGVSQSPSNKVTEKGKDVELRCDPISGHTALYWYRQSLGQGLEFLIYFQGNSAPDKSGLPSDRFSAERTGGSVSTLTIQRTQQEDSAVYLCASSTGTSGYNEQFFGPGTRLTVL.

On this clone: Different DNA sequences within this sample yield the same CDR3. The rearrangement joins TRBV11-2 to TRBJ1-1, with unresolved D. Per germline, CDR1 SGHAT and CDR2 FQNNGV. CDR3 length equals 14 residues. Trimming pared 2 bases from V and 0 bases from J, leaving 7 bases between. CDR3 DNA sequence: TGTGCCAGCAGCTTACAGGTTATGAACACTGAAGCTTTCTTT. The encoded protein is CASSLQVMNTEAFF.

Concerning this clone: This sample also contains other DNA sequences that code for the same CDR3. The rearrangement joins TRBV20-1 to TRBJ1-1, with D unresolved. This CDR3 has 11 residues. Trimming took 3 bases from V and 4 from J, leaving 6 bases between them. The V gene's germline CDR1 is DFQATT and CDR2 SNEGSKA (reference sequence). This CDR3 reads CSARWGTEAFF. CDR3 sequence (DNA): TGCAGTGCTAGGTGGGGCACTGAAGCTTTCTTT.

As regards this clone: The sample carries other DNA sequences with the same CDR3. The genes are TRBV5-1 and TRBJ2-3, with 7 positions matching TRBD2. Germline loops: CDR1 SGHRS, CDR2 YFSETQ. This CDR3 contains 16 residues. J lost 2 bases, V lost 3 bases, and 9 bases had no gene match. CDR3 region: CASSSGLAGDTDTQYF. CDR3 coding DNA: TGCGCCAGCAGCTCTGGACTGGCGGGGGACACAGATACGCAGTATTTT.

The J gene is TRBJ2-7, the V gene TRBV10-3, with 9 bases aligning to TRBD1. Germline loops: CDR1 ENHRY, CDR2 SYGVKD. The J segment lost 6 bases and the V segment lost 4 bases, leaving 7 bases of the junction unmatched. This CDR3 is 14 amino acids long. For the CDR3, the DNA is TGTGCCATCAGTGGCAAGGACAGGGGCCTCGAGCAGTACTTC. Residues: CAISGKDRGLEQYF.

This rearrangement joins TRBV7-6 to TRBJ2-7; 9 nucleotides align to TRBD2. Trimming at V came to 5 bases and at J to 1 base, leaving 9 bases not matched to a gene. Germline values: CDR1 SGHVS, CDR2 FNYEAQ. The CDR3 has 16 residues. CDR3 loop: CASSPSPAGGSYEQYF. The CDR3 nucleotides read TGTGCCAGCAGCCCCTCCCCAGCGGGGGGTTCCTACGAGCAGTACTTC.

The chain links TRBV30 to TRBJ1-5; D is ambiguous. CDR3 length equals 15 residues. V was clipped by 3 bases and J by 1 base, with 13 bases between them. Germline CDR1 reads GTSNPN; CDR2 reads SVGIG (reference sequence). The CDR3 is CAWRIGAASNQPQHF. CDR3 DNA: TGTGCCTGGAGGATAGGTGCGGCGAGCAATCAGCCCCAGCATTTT. Full variable domain (missing parts from reference TRBV30 and TRBJ1-5): SQTIHQWPATLVQPVGSPLSLECTVEGTSNPNLYWYRQAAGRGLQLLFYSVGIGQISSEVPQNLSASRPQDRQFILSSKKLLLSDSGFYLCAWRIGAASNQPQHFGDGTRLSIL.

The chain couples TRBV10-3 to TRBJ1-6; perhaps TRBD1 as D (5 bases). The length of the CDR3 is 13 residues. Trimming stripped 7 bases from V and 5 bases from J, with 9 bases between. Germline CDR1 reads ENHRY; CDR2 reads SYGVKD. The CDR3 region has the DNA TGTGCCATCACCGGGACGGATAATTCACCCCTCCACTTT. Protein product: CAITGTDNSPLHF.

Concerning this clone: Relative to the germline gene, one junction end is altered; a read error may explain this. The CDR3 DNA is TGTGCCACCTCAATGACAGCATCCTACGAGCAGTACTTC. Its protein is CATSMTASYEQYF. The V call is TRBV18, the J call TRBJ2-7, with D possibly TRBD1 on 5 matching bases. There are 13 residues in the CDR3. CDR1 is KGHSH, CDR2 LQKENI, per germline.

The chain combines TRBV7-9 with TRBJ2-1; 9 nucleotides align to TRBD1. The ends lost 3 bases at V and 6 bases at J; junction bases unmatched: 3. The CDR3 runs 14 residues. The germline gives CDR1 SEHNR, CDR2 FQNEAQ (reference sequence). CDR3 in DNA: TGTGCCAGCAGCTTTCTGACAGGGGGCAATGAGCAGTTCTTC. Its translation: CASSFLTGGNEQFF.

The rearrangement joins TRBV28 to TRBJ2-6; D may be TRBD1 or TRBD2 (5 bases each). The germline V gene has CDR1 MDHEN and CDR2 SYDVKM. V shed 7 bases and J shed 4 bases, with 8 bases lying between them. The CDR3 extends over 13 amino acids. The CDR3 loop is CASTEGGANVLTF. The CDR3 coding sequence is TGTGCCAGCACTGAGGGGGGGGCCAACGTCCTGACTTTC.

The V gene is TRBV6-1, the J gene TRBJ1-1; tentatively, D is TRBD1 (5 bases). V was shortened by 8 bases and J by 1 base, with 17 bases between the two germline ends. Germline V gene sequence: CDR1 MNHNS, CDR2 SASEGT. CDR3 size: 15 residues. CDR3 residues: CASLRLGTGNTEAFF. CDR3 bases: TGTGCCAGCCTAAGGTTAGGGACGGGGAACACTGAAGCTTTCTTT.

The sample holds one count of this clone. The rearrangement joins TRBV5-1 to TRBJ1-2; 8 nucleotides agree with TRBD1. The CDR3 has 14 amino acids. CDR1 is SGHRS and CDR2 is YFSETQ in the germline V gene. V trimming: 4 bases; J trimming: 7 bases; junction bases outside the gene matches: 9. CDR3 in DNA: TGCGCCAGCAGCGAGAGGACAGGGTGGTCTGGCTACACCTTC. Its protein product is CASSERTGWSGYTF.

The chain links TRBV19 to TRBJ1-2, with D maybe TRBD1 (6 bases). Trimming pared 3 bases from V and 4 bases from J, leaving 9 bases between. This CDR3 is built from 13 residues. The germline CDR1 and CDR2 sequences are LNHDA and SQIVND (reference sequence). This CDR3 reads CASSIRTVYGYTF. CDR3 nucleotides: TGTGCCAGTAGTATCCGGACAGTCTATGGCTACACCTTC.

This rearrangement joins TRBV19 to TRBJ2-2, with D tentatively TRBD1 (6 bases). The CDR3 loop spans 15 amino acids. The germline gives CDR1 LNHDA, CDR2 SQIVND (reference sequence). Trimming removed 3 bases at V and 6 bases at J, with 14 bases between. The CDR3 DNA reads as TGTGCCAGTAGTATGGAATACAGGGAAGCCGGGGAGCTGTTTTTT. Translating it yields CASSMEYREAGELFF.

The V call is TRBV2, the J call TRBJ2-7; D gene ambiguous. V was pared by 2 bases and J by 1 base, with 6 bases between. Germline V gene lookup returns CDR1 SNHLY and CDR2 FYNNEI. CDR3 length: 13 amino acids. The CDR3 nucleotides are TGTGCCAGCAGTGAACAGAGGTCCTACGAGCAGTACTTC. It translates to CASSEQRSYEQYF.

This clone was counted once. The rearrangement joins TRBV4-3 to TRBJ2-1; 8 bases fit TRBD2. The germline gives CDR1 LGHNA, CDR2 YSLEER. V shed 0 bases and J 11 bases; nucleotides not matched to a gene: 9. This CDR3 spans 15 amino acids. CDR3 amino acids: CASSQDLSGSRKQFF. As DNA, the CDR3 is TGCGCCAGCAGCCAAGATCTGAGCGGGAGTAGGAAGCAGTTCTTC.

This chain joins TRBV30 and TRBJ2-6; D possibly corresponds to TRBD1 (6 bases). Trimming left V 3 bases short and J 4 bases short, with 13 bases between. The CDR3 is 15 residues long. Germline values: CDR1 GTSNPN, CDR2 SVGIG (reference sequence). This CDR3 reads CAWRLTGLGANVLTF. The CDR3 region has the DNA TGTGCCTGGAGACTGACAGGACTCGGGGCCAACGTCCTGACTTTC. Complete variable domain (other parts from reference TRBV30 and TRBJ2-6): SQTIHQWPATLVQPVGSPLSLECTVEGTSNPNLYWYRQAAGRGLQLLFYSVGIGQISSEVPQNLSASRPQDRQFILSSKKLLLSDSGFYLCAWRLTGLGANVLTFGAGSRLTVL.

The V and J genes are TRBV9 and TRBJ1-2; D remains ambiguous. Germline CDR1 is SGDLS and CDR2 is YYNGEE. The CDR3 consists of 13 residues. The ends were cut back, 5 bases at V and 0 bases at J, with 8 bases in the middle. CDR3 bases: TGTGCCAGCAGTCCAGATGCTAACTATGGCTACACCTTC. This sequence encodes CASSPDANYGYTF.

The chain couples TRBV7-2 to TRBJ2-1, with no clear D. The germline V and J ends were trimmed by 5 bases and 5 bases, with 10 bases remaining between them. Germline V gene lookup returns CDR1 SGHTA and CDR2 FQGNSA. The CDR3 is 13 residues long. Here the CDR3 reads CASSLKPNNEQFF. The DNA of the CDR3 is TGTGCCAGCAGCCTCAAGCCGAACAATGAGCAGTTCTTC.

V and J are TRBV29-1 and TRBJ2-2; TRBD1 agrees at 7 bases. Trimming cost V 5 bases and J 3 bases; bases outside gene matches: 3. Germline V CDR1 and CDR2: SQVTM, ANQGSEA. The CDR3 consists of 13 residues. The DNA for the CDR3 is TGCAGCGTTAGGGGACAGTACACCGGGGAGCTGTTTTTT. It translates to CSVRGQYTGELFF.

In regard to this clone: Its ends do not fully match the called genes, so a read error is possible. The V and J genes are TRBV30 and TRBJ2-7; D might be TRBD2 (5 bases). CDR1 GTSNPN and CDR2 SVGIG come from the germline V gene (reference sequence). The CDR3 loop spans 14 amino acids. In nucleotides, the CDR3 is TGTGCCTGGAGTGTCCCGGGGTCTATCTACGAGCAATACTTC. Protein: CAWSVPGSIYEQYF.

The chain recombines TRBV5-1 with TRBJ1-2; a possible D gene is TRBD1 (5 bases). V gave up 1 base and J gave up 5 bases, with 15 bases separating them. The germline CDR1 and CDR2 sequences are SGHRS and YFSETQ. The CDR3 consists of 15 residues. CDR3 DNA: TGCGCCAGCAGCTTGCGGCAGGGAGGGGAATATGGCTACACCTTC. Its protein is CASSLRQGGEYGYTF.

Worth noting for this clone: The sample has other DNA sequences that encode this CDR3 too. V usage is TRBV18 and J usage is TRBJ1-1; TRBD1 matches 7 bases. The CDR3 covers 15 residues. V was pared by 3 bases and J by 1 base, with 5 bases of the junction left unmatched. Per germline, CDR1 KGHSH and CDR2 LQKENI. The CDR3 loop is CASSPPGTANTEAFF. For the CDR3, the DNA is TGTGCCAGCTCACCCCCAGGGACAGCGAACACTGAAGCTTTCTTT.

This clone occurred once. The V call is TRBV6-6, the J call TRBJ2-3, with D tentatively TRBD2 (5 bases). V lost 6 bases and J lost 1, with 14 bases in between. Per the germline V gene, CDR1 is MNHNY and CDR2 is SVGAGI (reference sequence). The CDR3 runs to 15 residues. CDR3 DNA sequence: TGTGCCAGCAGGGAGGTGCGTCTAGGCACAGATACGCAGTATTTT. Its translation is CASREVRLGTDTQYF.

Concerning this clone: This same CDR3 is encoded by further DNA sequences in the sample. This chain connects TRBV7-2 to TRBJ2-3; D remains unclear. Germline lookup yields CDR1 SGHTA and CDR2 FQGNSA. Trimming removed 0 bases from V and 6 bases from J, with 1 base in between. The CDR3 is made up of 11 amino acids. DNA for the CDR3: TGTGCCAGCAGCTTAGCGGATACGCAGTATTTT. Its protein is CASSLADTQYF. Complete variable domain (other parts from reference TRBV7-2 and TRBJ2-3): GAGVSQSPSNKVTEKGKDVELRCDPISGHTALYWYRQSLGQGLEFLIYFQGNSAPDKSGLPSDRFSAERTGGSVSTLTIQRTQQEDSAVYLCASSLADTQYFGPGTRLTVL.

V gene TRBV6-5 combines with J gene TRBJ2-7; 9 bases are a match to TRBD2. Germline-derived CDR1 and CDR2 are MNHEY and SVGAGI. With 1 base clipped from V and 4 bases from J, the junction kept 5 bases outside the gene matches. This CDR3 spans 15 amino acids. This CDR3 is CASSYYSGSRYEQYF. DNA for the CDR3: TGTGCCAGCAGTTACTATAGCGGGAGCAGGTACGAGCAGTACTTC.